Below, 15 T cell receptor beta chains from the same sample are listed, as sequenced in a study of OX40 agonist ivuxolimab in advanced cancers. Library method: the immunoSEQ multiplex PCR assay. As stored in TCRdb, this immuneACCESS dataset retains in-frame rearrangements with V and J assigned. A fraction of the clones does not appear; measured against another copy, unresolved V genes explain less than half of the discrepancy, and the remainder lacks a known reason. This sample has tens of thousands of clones in its table, and approximately 85% of those were observed once. Of the sample, 0.61% is held by the ten largest clones. Specimen: CD4+ or CD8+ T cells sorted from blood, collected in a trial of the OX40 agonist ivuxolimab. These receptors were collected from an adult with an advanced solid tumor such as melanoma, head and neck, liver or kidney cancer.

The V gene is TRBV21-1, the J gene TRBJ1-5. TRBV21-1 is shown as a pseudogene. The CDR3 spans 19 residues. The CDR3 spells CASRKGKGTGCMSNQPQHF. CDR3 in DNA: TGTGCCAGCAGAAAAGGTAAGGGGACGGGTTGTATGAGCAATCAGCCCCAGCATTTT.

The chain recombines TRBV7-9 with TRBJ1-1, with D possibly matching TRBD1 (5 bases). The CDR3 is made up of 16 amino acids. The V and J ends lost 4 bases and 0 bases respectively, with 15 bases between them. Germline V gives CDR1 SEHNR, CDR2 FQNEAQ (reference sequence). CDR3 region: CASSWDVWGMNTEAFF. The CDR3 DNA reads TGTGCCAGCAGCTGGGACGTATGGGGAATGAACACTGAAGCTTTCTTT.

The chain uses TRBV10-3 and TRBJ2-2; 14 bases align to TRBD2. This CDR3 contains 19 residues. The germline V gene encodes CDR1 ENHRY and CDR2 SYGVKD. V lost 5 bases, J lost 4 bases, and 12 bases stayed unmatched. The CDR3 loop reads CAISPHGLAGGRGTGELFF. The CDR3 nucleotides are TGTGCCATCAGTCCTCACGGACTAGCGGGGGGCCGTGGCACCGGGGAGCTGTTTTTT.

The gene calls are TRBV6-1 and TRBJ2-3, with D maybe TRBD1 (5 bases). Trimming cost V 3 bases and J 5 bases, with 9 bases left between them. Germline values: CDR1 MNHNS, CDR2 SASEGT. The CDR3 is 13 amino acids. The CDR3, as DNA: TGTGCCAGCAGTGAGCAGGGTGAAGATACGCAGTATTTT. The encoded protein is CASSEQGEDTQYF.

This sequence joins TRBV25-1 and TRBJ2-3; 10 bases match TRBD1. This CDR3 has 15 amino acids. Per germline, CDR1 MGHDK and CDR2 SYGVNS. J lost 4 bases, V lost 6 bases, and 7 bases had no gene match. In DNA form, the CDR3 reads TGTGCCAGCAGCGGTATGGGACAGGGGCCAGATACGCAGTATTTT. This sequence encodes CASSGMGQGPDTQYF.

Only one count was recorded for this clone. V and J are TRBV7-6 and TRBJ2-5; D remains unclear. Germline CDR1 and CDR2: SGHVS and FNYEAQ. CDR3 size: 14 residues. V was clipped by 1 base and J by 0 bases, with 6 bases between them. The chain's CDR3 is CASSLGTNQETQYF. CDR3 nucleotides: TGTGCCAGCAGCTTAGGTACAAACCAAGAGACCCAGTACTTC.

The chain recombines TRBV7-8 with TRBJ2-7, with D tentatively TRBD1 (6 bases). V lost 5 bases and J lost 6, with 14 bases in between. The CDR3 loop spans 13 amino acids. The germline V gene has CDR1 SGHVS and CDR2 FQNEAQ. The CDR3 is CASSPRQVSEQYF. The CDR3 coding sequence is TGTGCCAGCAGCCCAAGACAGGTCTCCGAGCAGTACTTC.

This chain joins TRBV6-1 and TRBJ2-7; 11 bases line up with TRBD1. Per the germline V gene, CDR1 is MNHNS and CDR2 is SASEGT. This CDR3 contains 16 residues. The V gene end was trimmed by 0 bases and the J gene end by 4 bases; junction bases not matched to a gene: 5. The CDR3 nucleotides are TGTGCCAGCAGTGAAGCTTTGGGGACAGGGGGATACGAGCAGTACTTC. It translates to CASSEALGTGGYEQYF.

The chain employs TRBV19 and TRBJ1-5; 7 bases line up with TRBD1. The CDR3 has 16 amino acids. CDR1 and CDR2 from the germline V gene are LNHDA and SQIVND (reference sequence). V lost 7 bases and J lost 7; bases outside the gene matches: 16. CDR3 protein: CASNPRTGPVGQPQHF. The CDR3 nucleotides are TGTGCCAGTAACCCCCGGACAGGTCCCGTTGGGCAGCCCCAGCATTTT.

This clone has only one observation. V usage is TRBV29-1 and J usage is TRBJ1-4; 7 bases fit TRBD1. From germline, CDR1 is SQVTM and CDR2 ANQGSEA. V lost 6 bases to trimming and J lost 3 bases; unmatched junction nucleotides: 10. This CDR3 contains 15 residues. Here the CDR3 DNA reads TGCAGCGTAAGGGACAGCAGGGTCTCTAATGAAAAACTGTTTTTT. Its translation is CSVRDSRVSNEKLFF.

The J gene is TRBJ1-4, the V gene TRBV6-5, with 10 nucleotides matching TRBD1. V shed 4 bases, J shed 7 bases, and the junction held 9 bases outside the gene matches. The CDR3 totals 16 residues. CDR1 and CDR2 from the germline V gene are MNHEY and SVGAGI. CDR3 DNA: TGTGCCAGCAGTTCAGCCGGACAGGGGGACGGTGAAAAACTGTTTTTT. As protein: CASSSAGQGDGEKLFF.

J is TRBJ2-1 and V is TRBV19; 11 bases fit TRBD2. The CDR3 has 14 amino acids. Germline V lookup: CDR1 LNHDA, CDR2 SQIVND (reference sequence). The ends lost 7 bases at V and 7 bases at J; junction bases unmatched: 6. CDR3 bases: TGTGCCAGTAATAGCGGGGGGGCCAGAAATGAGCAGTTCTTC. Protein sequence: CASNSGGARNEQFF.

The chain recombines TRBV27 with TRBJ2-3, with TRBD2 identical over 8 bases. With V trimmed by 3 bases and J by 0 bases, 5 bases remained unmatched. Germline V CDR1 and CDR2: MNHEY, SMNVEV (reference sequence). The CDR3 runs 16 residues. In nucleotides, the CDR3 is TGTGCCAGCAGTTTTGGAGGCGGGGGGAGCACAGATACGCAGTATTTT. Protein sequence: CASSFGGGGSTDTQYF.

This sequence joins TRBV5-1 and TRBJ2-3; 13 bases are a match to TRBD2. The germline V gene encodes CDR1 SGHRS and CDR2 YFSETQ. The CDR3 spans 16 residues. J gave up 1 base and V 2 bases, and 1 base lay outside the gene matches. The CDR3 region has the DNA TGCGCCAGCAGCTTCGGACTAGCGGGGGGCACAGATACGCAGTATTTT. Translated, it gives CASSFGLAGGTDTQYF.

This sequence joins TRBV23-1 and TRBJ1-2; D uncertain. TRBV23-1 is an ORF, and what it does is uncertain. The length of the CDR3 is 16 residues. V gave up 6 bases and J gave up 8 bases, with 25 bases separating them. The CDR3 protein is CASSLIVSGPKLGYTF. Here the CDR3 DNA reads TGCGCCAGCAGCCTAATTGTCTCCGGGCCGAAGTTGGGCTACACCTTC.